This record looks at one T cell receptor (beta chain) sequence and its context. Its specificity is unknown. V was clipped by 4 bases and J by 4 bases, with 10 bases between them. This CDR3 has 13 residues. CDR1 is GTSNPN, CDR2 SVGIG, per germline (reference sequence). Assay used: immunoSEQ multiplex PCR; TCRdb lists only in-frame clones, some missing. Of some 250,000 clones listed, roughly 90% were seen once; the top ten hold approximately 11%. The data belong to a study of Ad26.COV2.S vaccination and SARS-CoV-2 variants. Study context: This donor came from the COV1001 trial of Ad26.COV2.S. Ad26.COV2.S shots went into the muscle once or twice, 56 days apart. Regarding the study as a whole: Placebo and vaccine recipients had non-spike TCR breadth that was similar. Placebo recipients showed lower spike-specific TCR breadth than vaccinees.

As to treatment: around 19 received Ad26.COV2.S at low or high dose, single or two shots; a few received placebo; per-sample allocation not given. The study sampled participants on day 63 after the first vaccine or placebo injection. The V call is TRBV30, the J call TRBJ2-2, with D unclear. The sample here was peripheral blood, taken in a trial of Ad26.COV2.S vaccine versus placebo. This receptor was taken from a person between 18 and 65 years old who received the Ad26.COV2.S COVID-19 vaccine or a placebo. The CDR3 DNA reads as TGTGCCTGGAAAACCTGGGGCACCGGGGAGCTGTTTTTT. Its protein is CAWKTWGTGELFF.